This T cell receptor (beta chain) is drawn from a study of T cell repertoires in cytomegalovirus infection. In its sample, this clonotype was seen a few times. The antigen remains undetermined. Germline CDR1 SGHVS, CDR2 FQNEAQ. The V end was cut by 3 bases, the J end by 3 bases, with 32 bases between. The CDR3 runs to 21 residues. MiXCR, run by TCRdb on the reads, gives a single entry per CDR3 protein. The sample shows 800,000 to 950,000 distinct CDR3 sequences, approximately 32% of them seen only once. Broader study findings: CMV-specific TCR beta clonotypes restricted by HLA-C were the ones dominating the ex vivo response.

The material sequenced was cultured CD8+ T cells from PBMCs, taken from culture after CMV antigen stimulation. V usage is TRBV7-8 and J usage is TRBJ1-1; weak D call: TRBD1 (5 bases). This TCR came from a human donor in good health (CMV status not recorded). Some clones in this sample may be carry-over from other donors' samples. The CDR3 spells CASSFDGEQEDSPPGDTEAFF. The CDR3 nucleotides read TGTGCCAGCAGCTTTGATGGCGAGCAGGAGGATTCCCCGCCGGGGGACACTGAAGCTTTCTTT.